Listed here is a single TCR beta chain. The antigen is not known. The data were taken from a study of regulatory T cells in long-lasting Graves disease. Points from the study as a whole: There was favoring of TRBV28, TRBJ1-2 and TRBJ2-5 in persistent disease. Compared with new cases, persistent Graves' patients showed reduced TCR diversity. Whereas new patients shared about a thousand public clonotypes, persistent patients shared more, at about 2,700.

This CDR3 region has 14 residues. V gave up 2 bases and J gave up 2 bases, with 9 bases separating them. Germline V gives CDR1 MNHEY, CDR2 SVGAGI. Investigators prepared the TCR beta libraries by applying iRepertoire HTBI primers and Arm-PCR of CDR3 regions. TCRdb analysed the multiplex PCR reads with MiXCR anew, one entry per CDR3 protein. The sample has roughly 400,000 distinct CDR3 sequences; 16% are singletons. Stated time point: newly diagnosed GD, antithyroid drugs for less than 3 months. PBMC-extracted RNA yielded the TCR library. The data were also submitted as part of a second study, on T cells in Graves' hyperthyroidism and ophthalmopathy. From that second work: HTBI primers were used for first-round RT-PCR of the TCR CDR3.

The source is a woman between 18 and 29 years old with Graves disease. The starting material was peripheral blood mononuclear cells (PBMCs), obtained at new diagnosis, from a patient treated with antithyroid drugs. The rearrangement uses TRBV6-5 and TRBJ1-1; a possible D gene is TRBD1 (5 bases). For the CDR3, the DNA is TGTGCCAGCAGTTACCGGACACCAAACACTGAAGCTTTCTTT. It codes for CASSYRTPNTEAFF.